The next 5 T cell receptor beta chains were all read from a single sample in a study of blood T cell repertoires in COVID-19. Only in-frame clones appear in the TCRdb table, and some are missing; sequencing was by immunoSEQ multiplex PCR. This sample has some 90,000 clones; roughly 90% occur once, and the top ten carry 2.7%. The specimen sequenced was peripheral blood. These receptors all stem from a man aged 50-60 years with COVID-19, enrolled during active disease.

The gene calls are TRBV15 and TRBJ2-7; 10 positions agree with TRBD1. V gave up 0 bases and J gave up 3 bases; unmatched junction bases: 2. The CDR3 totals 15 residues. CDR1 and CDR2 from the germline V gene are LNHNV and YYDKDF (reference sequence). CDR3 sequence (DNA): TGTGCCACCAGCAGAGAGCGGACAGGGGGCTACGAGCAGTACTTC. It encodes CATSRERTGGYEQYF.

This rearrangement joins TRBV30 to TRBJ1-1, with 8 bases that match TRBD1. J was trimmed by 1 base and V by 3 bases; bases with no gene match: 10. The CDR3 is made up of 16 amino acids. Germline loops: CDR1 GTSNPN, CDR2 SVGIG (reference sequence). CDR3 bases: TGTGCCTGGAGCCATACTACAGGGGGATGGAACACTGAAGCTTTCTTT. Translating gives CAWSHTTGGWNTEAFF.

This clone was seen once. The chain uses TRBV19 and TRBJ2-4, with D possibly TRBD1 on 5 matching bases. The V end lost 7 bases, the J end lost 9 bases, and 19 bases lay between the germline ends. The CDR3 loop spans 14 amino acids. The V gene's germline CDR1 is LNHDA and CDR2 SQIVND (reference sequence). CDR3 bases: TGTGCCAGTAAGCAGGGTTCGTGGCGAGGCATTCAGTACTTC. Encoded protein: CASKQGSWRGIQYF. Filled out from reference TRBV19 and TRBJ2-4, the complete variable domain reads DGGITQSPKYLFRKEGQNVTLSCEQNLNHDAMYWYRQDPGQGLRLIYYSQIVNDFQKGDIAEGYSVSREKKESFPLTVTSAQKNPTAFYLCASKQGSWRGIQYFGAGTRLSVL.

The V call is TRBV14, the J call TRBJ1-2; no reliable D call. The ends were cut back, 1 base at V and 2 bases at J, with 8 bases in the middle. In germline, CDR1 is SGHDN, CDR2 FVKESK. This CDR3 spans 14 amino acids. Here the CDR3 DNA reads TGTGCCAGCAGCCAAGCGGCCAGGAACTATGGCTACACCTTC. Protein sequence: CASSQAARNYGYTF.

The chain recombines TRBV9 with TRBJ1-1; tentatively, D is TRBD1 (5 bases). In germline, CDR1 is SGDLS, CDR2 YYNGEE. This CDR3 is built from 17 residues. Trimming took off 4 bases at V and 0 bases at J, with 19 bases between the two ends. As DNA, the CDR3 is TGTGCCAGCAGCTCGACGGCGGTGACAGCCATGAACACTGAAGCTTTCTTT. Translated: CASSSTAVTAMNTEAFF.